A single sample gave rise to the 24 T cell receptor beta chains below, sequenced in a study of shared clonotypes between healthy human individuals. The assay was immunoSEQ multiplex PCR, and TCRdb's table has in-frame clones only and misses some. The sample has fewer than 400,000 clones; around two thirds are singletons. The sample consisted of memory CD4+ T cells sorted from blood. Subset specified: CD45RA-negative fraction. These TCRs come from a man aged 25 to 45 in good health.

For this clone: This probably arose from a read error, given a far larger clone one base away. This chain links TRBV5-1 with TRBJ2-3; D unresolved. This CDR3 is built from 13 residues. Per germline, CDR1 SGHRS and CDR2 YFSETQ. The CDR3 DNA reads as TGCGCCAACAGCCATGACAGCACAGATACGCAGTATTTT. This translates into CANSHDSTDTQYF.

This clone was seen more than once but under ten times. This chain joins TRBV7-9 and TRBJ2-1; 7 bases map to TRBD1. Germline V gene sequence: CDR1 SEHNR, CDR2 FQNEAQ (reference sequence). V was pared by 5 bases and J by 2 bases, with 6 bases of the junction left unmatched. The CDR3 loop spans 15 amino acids. The CDR3 DNA reads TGTGCCAGCAGCCGTCCGGGGACAGCCTACAATGAGCAGTTCTTC. This sequence encodes CASSRPGTAYNEQFF.

The rearrangement links TRBV6-6 to TRBJ2-7, with 7 bases matching TRBD2. V was clipped by 5 bases and J by 6 bases; unmatched bases: 10. Per the germline V gene, CDR1 is MNHNY and CDR2 is SVGAGI (reference sequence). The CDR3 is made up of 14 amino acids. In nucleotides, the CDR3 is TGTGCCAGCAGTCAGGGACTAAAGGGGAGCGAGCAGTACTTC. Protein product: CASSQGLKGSEQYF.

This clone has just a few counts. This sequence joins TRBV29-1 and TRBJ1-2, with 7 bases lining up with TRBD1. The junction had 17 bases not matched to a gene; V was cut back by 7 bases and J by 6 bases. The length of the CDR3 is 15 residues. The germline gives CDR1 SQVTM, CDR2 ANQGSEA. CDR3 coding DNA: TGCAGCGCATTTGACAGGGAGAAATGGGTAAATGGCTACACCTTC. As protein: CSAFDREKWVNGYTF.

This clone was recorded a few times. The chain is built from TRBV27 and TRBJ1-5; D ambiguous. CDR1 is MNHEY and CDR2 is SMNVEV in the germline V gene (reference sequence). V dropped 2 bases and J dropped 2 bases, with 4 bases sitting between them. The CDR3 extends over 13 amino acids. The CDR3 reads CASSLDGNQPQHF. The DNA for the CDR3 is TGTGCCAGCAGTTTAGACGGCAATCAGCCCCAGCATTTT.

The chain links TRBV27 to TRBJ2-7; 8 nucleotides line up with TRBD1. Per germline, CDR1 MNHEY and CDR2 SMNVEV (reference sequence). The CDR3 is 14 amino acids. V lost 6 bases, J lost 0 bases, and 4 bases stayed unmatched. CDR3 sequence: CASRLQGDSYEQYF. The CDR3 bases are TGTGCCAGCAGATTACAGGGGGACTCCTACGAGCAGTACTTC.

There are a few counts of this clone. CDR3 sequence reads: CSAARGNTIYF. DNA for the CDR3: TGCAGTGCTGCCAGAGGAAACACCATATATTTT. V usage is TRBV20-1 and J usage is TRBJ1-3; D uncertain. In germline, CDR1 is DFQATT, CDR2 SNEGSKA (reference sequence). The CDR3 contains 11 residues. Between the trimmed V and J ends, which lost 5 bases and 4 bases, there was a span of 6 bases.

V gene TRBV5-4 combines with J gene TRBJ2-5; unclear D gene. With 0 bases removed from V and 1 base from J, the gap between germline ends came to 4 bases. Germline V gene lookup returns CDR1 SGHNT and CDR2 YYREEE (reference sequence). This CDR3 has 13 residues. Written as DNA, the CDR3 is TGTGCCAGCAGCTTGGACACCCAAGAGACCCAGTACTTC. Its protein is CASSLDTQETQYF.

The V call is TRBV7-9, the J call TRBJ2-7; 10 bases are a match to TRBD1. The CDR3 consists of 15 residues. CDR1 SEHNR and CDR2 FQNEAQ come from the germline V gene (reference sequence). Trimming took 7 bases from V and 5 from J; bases not matched to a gene: 11. The CDR3 DNA reads as TGTGCCAGCAACCCGCCGGGACAGGGGTCCCACGAGCAGTACTTC. This sequence encodes CASNPPGQGSHEQYF.

The sample holds a few counts of this clone. The chain uses TRBV6-1 and TRBJ1-5; D is uncertain. The CDR3 is 12 amino acids. The germline V gene encodes CDR1 MNHNS and CDR2 SASEGT. V lost 5 bases and J 4 bases, leaving 6 bases between the germline ends. The CDR3 nucleotides read TGTGCCAGCAGTTTGAATAATCAGCCCCAGCATTTT. This translates into CASSLNNQPQHF.

The chain links TRBV11-2 to TRBJ2-1, with D hard to call. This CDR3 region has 14 residues. Germline V lookup: CDR1 SGHAT, CDR2 FQNNGV. The V and J ends lost 1 base and 3 bases respectively, with 7 bases between them. CDR3 amino acids: CASSLAGYYNEQFF. Written as DNA, the CDR3 is TGTGCCAGCAGCTTAGCCGGGTACTACAATGAGCAGTTCTTC.

The V call is TRBV19, the J call TRBJ2-7, with TRBD2 identical over 10 bases. CDR1 is LNHDA, CDR2 SQIVND, per germline (reference sequence). V gave up 5 bases and J gave up 3 bases; unmatched junction bases: 7. This CDR3 region has 15 residues. CDR3 amino acids: CASSASSGSIYEQYF. CDR3 DNA: TGTGCCAGTAGTGCCTCTAGCGGGAGTATCTACGAGCAGTACTTC. The entire variable domain, with the rest obtained from reference TRBV19 and TRBJ2-7, is as follows: DGGITQSPKYLFRKEGQNVTLSCEQNLNHDAMYWYRQDPGQGLRLIYYSQIVNDFQKGDIAEGYSVSREKKESFPLTVTSAQKNPTAFYLCASSASSGSIYEQYFGPGTRLTVT.

The rearrangement joins TRBV11-2 to TRBJ2-5; maybe TRBD1 (6 bases). Germline lookup yields CDR1 SGHAT and CDR2 FQNNGV. The CDR3 has 14 amino acids. The germline V and J ends were trimmed by 5 bases and 0 bases, with 10 bases remaining between them. CDR3 loop: CASSKGQYQETQYF. The CDR3 nucleotides read TGTGCCAGCAGCAAGGGACAATACCAAGAGACCCAGTACTTC.

The V call is TRBV28, the J call TRBJ2-7, with TRBD2 matching 8 bases. The J segment lost 3 bases and the V segment lost 4 bases, leaving 11 bases of the junction unmatched. This CDR3 is built from 16 residues. CDR1 and CDR2 from the germline V gene are MDHEN and SYDVKM. The CDR3 DNA sequence: TGTGCCAGCAGTTCCGTCTTTACTAGCGGAGTCTACGAGCAGTACTTC. Amino acid sequence: CASSSVFTSGVYEQYF.

This chain joins TRBV30 and TRBJ1-1; D may be TRBD1 (5 bases). The CDR3 is 13 amino acids. Germline V CDR1 and CDR2: GTSNPN, SVGIG (reference sequence). The V and J ends lost 0 bases and 4 bases respectively, with 9 bases between them. As DNA, the CDR3 is TGTGCCTGGAGTGTATCCGGGGGCACTGAAGCTTTCTTT. Translated, it gives CAWSVSGGTEAFF.

This chain links TRBV7-8 with TRBJ2-3; 9 bases fit TRBD1. V dropped 5 bases and J dropped 1; count of bases not matched to a gene: 4. The CDR3 loop spans 15 amino acids. Germline CDR1 and CDR2: SGHVS and FQNEAQ. CDR3 region: CASSLRTGGTDTQYF. DNA of the CDR3: TGTGCCAGCAGCCTCCGGACAGGGGGCACAGATACGCAGTATTTT.

The chain carries TRBV19 and TRBJ1-5; no clear D gene. V was trimmed by 0 bases and J by 3 bases, leaving 9 bases between them. The CDR3 loop spans 15 amino acids. Germline values: CDR1 LNHDA, CDR2 SQIVND (reference sequence). The CDR3 is CASSIDHSYNQPQHF. The CDR3 nucleotides read TGTGCCAGTAGTATAGATCACAGTTACAATCAGCCCCAGCATTTT.

The V gene is TRBV21-1, the J gene TRBJ2-7; no DNA check was done on the table's D call, TRBD1. TRBV21-1 corresponds to a pseudogene. The CDR3 runs to 15 residues. CDR3 sequence: CASSNSWTGRYEQYF. CDR3 bases: TGTGCCAGCAGCAACTCCTGGACAGGGCGGTACGAGCAGTACTTC.

This clone came up once. The CDR3 sequence: CASSESPDSPYEQYF. The CDR3 DNA follows: TGTGCCAGCAGTGAAAGCCCGGACTCCCCCTACGAGCAGTACTTC. The rearrangement uses TRBV6-1 and TRBJ2-7; perhaps TRBD2 as D (5 bases). There are 15 residues in the CDR3. V lost 2 bases, J lost 2 bases, and 13 bases lay in between. Germline loops: CDR1 MNHNS, CDR2 SASEGT.

This clone was observed once. The rearrangement links TRBV28 to TRBJ2-7; either TRBD1 or TRBD2 may fit D (6 bases each). The CDR3 totals 15 residues. Germline CDR1 MDHEN, CDR2 SYDVKM. Trimming removed 3 bases from V and 1 base from J, with 13 bases in between. CDR3 sequence reads: CASSFWQGTSYEQYF. CDR3 nucleotide sequence: TGTGCCAGCAGTTTTTGGCAGGGGACTTCCTACGAGCAGTACTTC. Full variable domain (rest looked up from reference TRBV28 and TRBJ2-7): DVKVTQSSRYLVKRTGEKVFLECVQDMDHENMFWYRQDPGLGLRLIYFSYDVKMKEKGDIPEGYSVSREKKERFSLILESASTNQTSMYLCASSFWQGTSYEQYFGPGTRLTVT.

This chain uses TRBV5-1 with TRBJ2-1; perhaps TRBD1 as D (8 bases). From germline, CDR1 is SGHRS and CDR2 YFSETQ. This CDR3 has 15 residues. Deletions cut 7 bases from V and 7 bases from J, with 21 bases between. The CDR3 DNA sequence: TGCGCCAGCCGAATAAGCGGGACAGGTTGGAATGAGCAGTTCTTC. Amino acids: CASRISGTGWNEQFF.

This chain joins TRBV18 and TRBJ2-7, with TRBD1 identical over 8 bases. V shed 2 bases, J shed 0 bases, and the junction held 3 bases outside the gene matches. The CDR3 runs to 15 residues. Germline V gene lookup returns CDR1 KGHSH and CDR2 LQKENI. The CDR3 DNA reads TGTGCCAGCTCACCATCAGGGGGCTCCTCCTACGAGCAGTACTTC. Its translation is CASSPSGGSSYEQYF. Supplemented by reference TRBV18 and TRBJ2-7, the full variable domain reads NAGVMQNPRHLVRRRGQEARLRCSPMKGHSHVYWYRQLPEEGLKFMVYLQKENIIDESGMPKERFSAEFPKEGPSILRIQQVVRGDSAAYFCASSPSGGSSYEQYFGPGTRLTVT.

V is TRBV19 and J is TRBJ2-1; tentative D call: TRBD2 (6 bases). The germline V gene has CDR1 LNHDA and CDR2 SQIVND (reference sequence). Between the trimmed V and J ends, which lost 4 bases and 0 bases, there was a span of 13 bases. The CDR3 loop spans 16 amino acids. CDR3 protein: CASSTAAGRSYNEQFF. The CDR3, as DNA: TGTGCCAGTAGTACCGCAGCGGGCCGCTCCTACAATGAGCAGTTCTTC. Using reference TRBV19 and TRBJ2-1 for the parts outside the CDR3, the full variable domain is DGGITQSPKYLFRKEGQNVTLSCEQNLNHDAMYWYRQDPGQGLRLIYYSQIVNDFQKGDIAEGYSVSREKKESFPLTVTSAQKNPTAFYLCASSTAAGRSYNEQFFGPGTRLTVL.

This sequence joins TRBV5-1 and TRBJ1-1; no reliable D call. Trimming removed 5 bases at V and 1 base at J, with 9 bases between. This CDR3 is built from 13 residues. Germline CDR1 SGHRS, CDR2 YFSETQ. The CDR3: CASSPQPNTEAFF. CDR3 bases: TGCGCCAGCAGTCCACAACCGAACACTGAAGCTTTCTTT.